What follows are 28 T cell receptor beta chains derived from one specimen sequenced in a study of CD8 T cells in ankylosing spondylitis. MiXCR, run by TCRdb on the 5' RACE reads, gives a single entry per CDR3 protein. The sample records 150,000 to 200,000 distinct CDR3 sequences, approximately 10% being singletons. Sequencing was performed on blood, either unsorted or a sorted T cell fraction (not recorded which). The receptors shown here come from a male donor with ankylosing spondylitis or in good health (not recorded which).

On this clonotype itself: A clone one base away is much larger, so this may be a read error. The chain uses TRBV5-1 and TRBJ2-7, with D possibly matching TRBD1 (8 bases). CDR1 is SGHRS, CDR2 YFSETQ, per germline. The CDR3 covers 14 residues. The CDR3 spells CTSSLHRGGYEQYF. The DNA for the CDR3 is TGCACCAGCAGCTTGCACAGGGGGGGCTACGAGCAGTACTTC. The variable domain in full, completed from reference TRBV5-1 and TRBJ2-7, reads KAGVTQTPRYLIKTRGQQVTLSCSPISGHRSVSWYQQTPGQGLQFLFEYFSETQRNKGNFPGRFSGRQFSNSRSEMNVSTLELGDSALYLCTSSLHRGGYEQYFGPGTRLTVT.

This clonotype has at least ten counts. The chain recombines TRBV12-3 or TRBV12-4 with TRBJ1-5; no clear D gene. This CDR3 is 13 amino acids long. Between the trimmed V and J ends, which lost 1 base and 6 bases, there was a span of 7 bases. The CDR3 sequence: CASSLGGFQPQHF. In DNA form, the CDR3 reads TGTGCCAGCAGTTTAGGGGGATTTCAGCCCCAGCATTTT.

The sample holds many counts of this clonotype. CDR3 nucleotide sequence: TGTGCCAGCAGTGGAACGGGGCGTAACTATGGCTACACCTTC. This sequence encodes CASSGTGRNYGYTF. The chain is built from TRBV12-3 or TRBV12-4 and TRBJ1-2; a possible D gene is TRBD1 (5 bases). Trimming stripped 5 bases from V and 1 base from J, with 11 bases between. This CDR3 spans 14 amino acids.

This clonotype was counted ten times or more. V and J are TRBV6-2 or TRBV6-3 and TRBJ2-1, with 9 bases identical to TRBD2. Germline V gene lookup returns CDR1 MNHEY and CDR2 SVGEGT. The CDR3 extends over 15 amino acids. V was pared by 7 bases and J by 4 bases, with 8 bases of the junction left unmatched. The CDR3 DNA follows: TGTGCCAGCAACCCCCCGACTAGCGGATACAATGAGCAGTTCTTC. Translation: CASNPPTSGYNEQFF.

This sequence joins TRBV7-1 and TRBJ2-3; possibly TRBD1 or TRBD2 for D (5 bases each). TRBV7-1 is an ORF; its function is uncertain. V lost 2 bases, J lost 3 bases, and 36 bases lay in between. The CDR3 runs to 23 residues. The CDR3 spells CASSSLLGPPGPTPKITTDTQYF. The CDR3 region has the DNA TGTGCCAGCAGCTCATTACTTGGGCCCCCGGGACCCACGCCGAAAATTACAACAGATACGCAGTATTTT.

This clonotype was observed a few times. The genes are TRBV6-1 and TRBJ2-3, with a tentative D call TRBD1 (6 bases). V lost 7 bases to trimming and J lost 3 bases, with 17 bases between them. Per germline, CDR1 MNHNS and CDR2 SASEGT. The CDR3 is made up of 15 amino acids. The CDR3 sequence: CASTRLQGYTDTQYF. In nucleotides, the CDR3 is TGTGCCAGCACCCGATTACAGGGTTATACAGATACGCAGTATTTT.

This clonotype was picked up many times. The chain recombines TRBV12-3 or TRBV12-4 with TRBJ2-1; the D gene is possibly TRBD1 (5 bases). The CDR3 runs to 13 residues. With 4 bases removed from V and 4 bases from J, the gap between germline ends came to 8 bases. In DNA, the CDR3 is TGTGCCAGCAGTTCGACAGAATACAATGAGCAGTTCTTC. It specifies CASSSTEYNEQFF.

This clonotype has a count of ten or more. The rearrangement uses TRBV5-1 and TRBJ2-7; D unclear. In germline, CDR1 is SGHRS, CDR2 YFSETQ. Trimming removed 4 bases at V and 3 bases at J, with 8 bases between. The CDR3 extends over 12 amino acids. The CDR3 loop reads CASSNDRYEQYF. The CDR3 bases are TGCGCCAGCAGCAACGACCGCTACGAGCAGTACTTC.

This clonotype was recorded many times. V usage is TRBV5-5 and J usage is TRBJ2-3; TRBD2 agrees at 11 bases. This CDR3 comprises 15 residues. Germline assignment: CDR1 SGHKS and CDR2 YYEKEE (reference sequence). Trimming cost V 6 bases and J 1 base; bases outside gene matches: 4. The DNA of the CDR3 is TGTGCCAGCAAAAAGGGACTAGCGGGCACAGATACGCAGTATTTT. Its protein product is CASKKGLAGTDTQYF.

This clonotype showed up just a few times. This chain connects TRBV5-6 to TRBJ1-1; unclear D gene. Trimming pared 4 bases from V and 4 bases from J, leaving 17 bases between. CDR3 length equals 15 residues. CDR1 and CDR2 from the germline V gene are SGHDT and YYEEEE. CDR3 sequence reads: CASSQSDWPGTEAFF. The CDR3 DNA sequence: TGTGCCAGCAGCCAATCCGATTGGCCTGGCACTGAAGCTTTCTTT.

The genes are TRBV10-3 and TRBJ2-3; 12 bases match TRBD1. Losses at the gene ends were 6 bases for V and 2 bases for J; bases not matched to a gene: 3. This CDR3 contains 15 residues. The germline gives CDR1 ENHRY, CDR2 SYGVKD. The CDR3 bases are TGTGCCATCAGGGGACAGGGGGCCCTCACAGATACGCAGTATTTT. It translates to CAIRGQGALTDTQYF.

Ten or more counts support this clonotype. This chain joins TRBV10-3 and TRBJ2-2, with a weak D call TRBD2 (6 bases). Trimming took off 8 bases at V and 3 bases at J, with 13 bases between the two ends. Germline V gene lookup returns CDR1 ENHRY and CDR2 SYGVKD. This CDR3 has 14 residues. CDR3 nucleotides: TGTGCCATCGAGGGAGGAGGGGACACCGGGGAGCTGTTTTTT. It yields the protein CAIEGGGDTGELFF.

This clonotype was observed many times. The gene calls are TRBV9 and TRBJ2-2; 8 positions match TRBD1. CDR3 length: 14 amino acids. V was pared by 3 bases and J by 3 bases, with 1 base of the junction left unmatched. Germline V gene data show CDR1 as SGDLS and CDR2 as YYNGEE. CDR3 loop: CASSADRDTGELFF. The CDR3 DNA sequence: TGTGCCAGCAGCGCGGACAGGGACACCGGGGAGCTGTTTTTT.

This clonotype appeared many times. The chain carries TRBV12-3 or TRBV12-4 and TRBJ2-3; TRBD1 agrees at 10 bases. The CDR3 has 16 amino acids. Losses at the gene ends were 6 bases for V and 2 bases for J; bases not matched to a gene: 8. The CDR3 coding sequence is TGTGCCAGCAGCCCGGGACAGGGGAAGATCACAGATACGCAGTATTTT. Translating it yields CASSPGQGKITDTQYF.

Ten or more counts support this clonotype. The chain links TRBV5-1 to TRBJ2-2; no clear D. Looked up from germline, CDR1 is SGHRS and CDR2 is YFSETQ. Between the trimmed V and J ends, which lost 2 bases and 5 bases, there was a span of 7 bases. The CDR3 has 13 amino acids. CDR3 nucleotide sequence: TGCGCCAGCAGCTTAGCCCGGACCGGGGAGCTGTTTTTT. This gives the protein CASSLARTGELFF.

This clonotype has a count of ten or more. This chain joins TRBV29-1 and TRBJ2-1, with D hard to call. Trimming left V 6 bases short and J 6 bases short, with 12 bases between. The CDR3 is 12 residues long. The V gene's germline CDR1 is SQVTM and CDR2 ANQGSEA. The DNA of the CDR3 is TGCAGCGTCCCCCCCCAGTTCAATGAGCAGTTCTTC. Its protein product is CSVPPQFNEQFF.

This clonotype was detected ten times or more. The chain joins TRBV29-1 to TRBJ1-1; D perhaps matches TRBD1 (6 bases). Germline V CDR1 and CDR2: SQVTM, ANQGSEA. V lost 4 bases and J lost 5, with 14 bases in between. This CDR3 is built from 13 residues. CDR3 in amino acids: CSVGTGMGTEAFF. The CDR3 nucleotides read TGCAGCGTTGGTACAGGGATGGGAACTGAAGCTTTCTTT. Full variable domain (remainder filled in from reference TRBV29-1 and TRBJ1-1): SAVISQKPSRDICQRGTSLTIQCQVDSQVTMMFWYRQQPGQSLTLIATANQGSEATYESGFVIDKFPISRPNLTFSTLTVSNMSPEDSSIYLCSVGTGMGTEAFFGQGTRLTVV.

This clonotype is medium-sized in the sample. The V gene is TRBV5-1, the J gene TRBJ2-7; D is unresolved. This CDR3 has 13 residues. Germline V CDR1 and CDR2: SGHRS, YFSETQ. V was trimmed by 2 bases and J by 1 base, leaving 7 bases between them. DNA for the CDR3: TGCGCCAGCAGCTTATCCCCGTCCTACGAGCAGTACTTC. It yields the protein CASSLSPSYEQYF.

This clonotype was picked up many times. The genes are TRBV5-1 and TRBJ1-2; D is possibly TRBD1 (6 bases). The CDR3 is made up of 15 amino acids. Germline V CDR1 and CDR2: SGHRS, YFSETQ. V was pared by 0 bases and J by 7 bases, with 16 bases between. The CDR3 DNA reads as TGCGCCAGCAGCTTGGACGGGGGCGTGGATCGTGGCTACACCTTC. This gives the protein CASSLDGGVDRGYTF.

Many counts were recorded for this clonotype. The chain joins TRBV29-1 to TRBJ2-3; perhaps TRBD2 as D (7 bases). Per germline, CDR1 SQVTM and CDR2 ANQGSEA. The CDR3 has 15 residues. V was clipped by 7 bases and J by 2 bases, with 19 bases between them. The CDR3 loop reads CSAKGGAGNTDTQYF. The CDR3 DNA sequence: TGCAGCGCCAAGGGGGGGGCCGGTAACACAGATACGCAGTATTTT.

This clonotype showed up just a few times. The gene calls are TRBV29-1 and TRBJ2-2; D remains unclear. V lost 4 bases to trimming and J lost 4 bases, with 13 bases between them. The germline CDR1 and CDR2 sequences are SQVTM and ANQGSEA. The CDR3 has 14 residues. Written as DNA, the CDR3 is TGCAGCGTTGCGGTAGGGCCGGGCACCGGGGAGCTGTTTTTT. Its protein is CSVAVGPGTGELFF.

This clonotype has a count of ten or more. V is TRBV4-1 and J is TRBJ2-7; D is perhaps TRBD1 (6 bases). With 3 bases removed from V and 2 bases from J, the gap between germline ends came to 17 bases. Looked up from germline, CDR1 is MGHRA and CDR2 is YSYEKL. This CDR3 has 16 amino acids. Here the CDR3 reads CASSQVYDRFPYEQYF. The CDR3 nucleotides read TGCGCCAGCAGCCAGGTCTATGACAGGTTCCCCTACGAGCAGTACTTC.

This clonotype was counted at least ten times. V gene TRBV4-2 combines with J gene TRBJ2-2, with D possibly TRBD2 on 5 matching bases. Germline CDR1 LGHNA, CDR2 YNFKEQ. CDR3 length: 17 amino acids. Trimming removed 1 base from V and 2 bases from J, with 14 bases in between. CDR3 sequence: CASSQVSFSGNTGELFF. In nucleotides, the CDR3 is TGTGCCAGCAGCCAAGTTTCCTTCAGCGGCAACACCGGGGAGCTGTTTTTT.

This clonotype appeared a few times. This chain links TRBV12-3 or TRBV12-4 with TRBJ2-3; D not certain. This CDR3 has 11 residues. Trimming took 5 bases from V and 4 from J, leaving 4 bases between them. The CDR3 sequence is CASSPADTQYF. In DNA form, the CDR3 reads TGTGCCAGCAGTCCGGCAGATACGCAGTATTTT.

This clonotype was seen a handful of times. The chain is built from TRBV6-1 and TRBJ1-6; TRBD1 matches 7 bases. The V gene's germline CDR1 is MNHNS and CDR2 SASEGT. The CDR3 covers 16 residues. Trimming took 6 bases from V and 7 from J; bases not matched to a gene: 12. CDR3 in DNA: TGTGCCAGCAGCCCCTTCTCGGACAGGACGAATTCACCCCTCCACTTT. This translates into CASSPFSDRTNSPLHF.

This clonotype was observed many times. The chain uses TRBV15 and TRBJ1-2; D is undetermined. This CDR3 region has 13 residues. Trimming took off 4 bases at V and 4 bases at J, with 10 bases between the two ends. CDR1 is LNHNV and CDR2 is YYDKDF in the germline V gene (reference sequence). The CDR3 DNA is TGTGCCACCAGCATCAAAAGGTTCTATGGCTACACCTTC. Amino acids: CATSIKRFYGYTF. The whole variable domain, remainder taken from reference TRBV15 and TRBJ1-2, is DAMVIQNPRYQVTQFGKPVTLSCSQTLNHNVMYWYQQKSSQAPKLLFHYYDKDFNNEADTPDNFQSRRPNTSFCFLDIRSPGLGDTAMYLCATSIKRFYGYTFGSGTRLTVV.

This clonotype was counted between two and nine times. This rearrangement joins TRBV20-1 to TRBJ1-2; D is ambiguous. The V end lost 0 bases, the J end lost 0 bases, and 11 bases lay between the germline ends. The CDR3 totals 15 residues. CDR1 is DFQATT, CDR2 SNEGSKA, per germline (reference sequence). The CDR3 DNA follows: TGCAGTGCTAGAGATCCCGGGATGACTAACTATGGCTACACCTTC. It yields the protein CSARDPGMTNYGYTF.

CDR3 amino acids: CASSPRDRVYNEQFF. CDR3 sequence (DNA): TGTGCCAGCAGTCCCCGGGACAGGGTTTACAATGAGCAGTTCTTC. The chain joins TRBV6-2 or TRBV6-3 to TRBJ2-1, with 9 bases matching TRBD1. Germline V CDR1 and CDR2: MNHEY, SVGEGT. The CDR3 is made up of 15 amino acids. The trim removed 5 bases at V and 4 bases at J, leaving 6 bases unmatched.